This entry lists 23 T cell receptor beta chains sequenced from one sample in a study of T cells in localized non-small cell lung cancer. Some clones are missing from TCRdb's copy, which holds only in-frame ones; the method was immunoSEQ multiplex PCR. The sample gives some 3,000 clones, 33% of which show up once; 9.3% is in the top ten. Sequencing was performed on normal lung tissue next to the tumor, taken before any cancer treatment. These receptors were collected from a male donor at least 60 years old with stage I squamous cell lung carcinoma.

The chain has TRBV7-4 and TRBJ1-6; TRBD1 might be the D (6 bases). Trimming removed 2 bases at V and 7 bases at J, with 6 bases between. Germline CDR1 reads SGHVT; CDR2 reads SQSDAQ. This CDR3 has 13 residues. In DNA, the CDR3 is TGTGCCAGCAGCTTAACAGGGAATTCACCCCTCCACTTT. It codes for CASSLTGNSPLHF.

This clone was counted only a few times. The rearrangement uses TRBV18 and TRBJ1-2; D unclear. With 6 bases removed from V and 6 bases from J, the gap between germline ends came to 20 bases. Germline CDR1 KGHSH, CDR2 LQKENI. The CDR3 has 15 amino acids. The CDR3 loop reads CASSRSGEQTDGYTF. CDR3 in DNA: TGTGCCAGCTCTCGCTCCGGCGAGCAAACGGATGGCTACACCTTC.

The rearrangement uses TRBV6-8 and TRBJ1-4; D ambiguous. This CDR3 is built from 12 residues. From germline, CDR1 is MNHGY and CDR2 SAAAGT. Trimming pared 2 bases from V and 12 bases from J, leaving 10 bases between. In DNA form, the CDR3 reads TGTGCCAGCAGTTACCCCGTGGCGGAACTGTTTTTT. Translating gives CASSYPVAELFF.

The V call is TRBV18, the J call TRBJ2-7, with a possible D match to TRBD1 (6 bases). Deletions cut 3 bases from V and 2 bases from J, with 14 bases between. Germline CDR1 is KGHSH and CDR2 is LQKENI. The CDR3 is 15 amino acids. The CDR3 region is CASSPVGGEAYEQYF. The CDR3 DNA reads TGTGCCAGCTCACCGGTAGGGGGTGAAGCCTACGAGCAGTACTTC.

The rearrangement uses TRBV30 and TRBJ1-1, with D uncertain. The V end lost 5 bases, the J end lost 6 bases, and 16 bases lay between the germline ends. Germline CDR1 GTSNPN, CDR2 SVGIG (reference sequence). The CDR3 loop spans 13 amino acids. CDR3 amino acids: CAWSREMFAEAFF. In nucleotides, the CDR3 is TGTGCCTGGTCGCGGGAGATGTTCGCTGAAGCTTTCTTT.

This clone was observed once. The DNA for the CDR3 is TGTGCCAGCCTGGACAGCTCATCCAGAGGCTATGGCTACACCTTC. It yields the protein CASLDSSSRGYGYTF. The V gene is TRBV6-8, the J gene TRBJ1-2; D may be TRBD1 (6 bases). This CDR3 comprises 15 residues. Trimming removed 8 bases from V and 4 bases from J, with 20 bases in between. The germline V gene encodes CDR1 MNHGY and CDR2 SAAAGT.

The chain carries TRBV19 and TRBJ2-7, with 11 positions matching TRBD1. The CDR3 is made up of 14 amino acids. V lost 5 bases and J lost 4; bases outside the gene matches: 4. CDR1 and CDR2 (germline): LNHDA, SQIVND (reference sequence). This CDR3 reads CASSGRDRGYEQYF. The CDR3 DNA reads TGTGCCAGTAGTGGCCGGGACAGGGGGTACGAGCAGTACTTC.

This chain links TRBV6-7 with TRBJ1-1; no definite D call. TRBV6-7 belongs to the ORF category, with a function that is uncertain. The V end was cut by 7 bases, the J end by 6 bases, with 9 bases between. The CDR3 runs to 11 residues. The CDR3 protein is CASTDGPEAFF. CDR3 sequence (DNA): TGTGCCAGCACCGACGGGCCTGAAGCTTTCTTT.

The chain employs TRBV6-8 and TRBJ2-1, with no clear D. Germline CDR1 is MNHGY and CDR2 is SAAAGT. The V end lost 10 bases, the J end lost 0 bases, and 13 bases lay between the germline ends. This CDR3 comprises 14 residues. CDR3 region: CAITPGRSYNEQFF. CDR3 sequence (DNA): TGTGCCATCACTCCTGGTCGCTCCTACAATGAGCAGTTCTTC.

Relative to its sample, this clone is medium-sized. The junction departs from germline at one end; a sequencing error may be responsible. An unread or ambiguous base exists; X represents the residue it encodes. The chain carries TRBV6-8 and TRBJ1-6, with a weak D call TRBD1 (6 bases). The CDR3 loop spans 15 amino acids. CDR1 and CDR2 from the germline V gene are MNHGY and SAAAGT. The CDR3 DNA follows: TGTGCYAGCAGTTCGGGGGGCGTCGATAATTCACCCCTCCACTTT. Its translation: CXSSSGGVDNSPLHF. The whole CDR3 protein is CASSSGGVDNSPLHF.

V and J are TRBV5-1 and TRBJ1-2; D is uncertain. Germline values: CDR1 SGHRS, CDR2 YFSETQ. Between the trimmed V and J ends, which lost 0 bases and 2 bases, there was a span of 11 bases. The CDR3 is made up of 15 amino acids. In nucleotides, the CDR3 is TGCGCCAGCAGCTTGGAGTCAGGCACCAACTATGGCTACACCTTC. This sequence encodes CASSLESGTNYGYTF.

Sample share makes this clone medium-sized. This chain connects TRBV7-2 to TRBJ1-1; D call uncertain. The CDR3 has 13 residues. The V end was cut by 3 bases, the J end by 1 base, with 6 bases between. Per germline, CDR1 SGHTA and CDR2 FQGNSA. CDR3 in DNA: TGTGCCAGCAGCTTCCCCCAGAACACTGAAGCTTTCTTT. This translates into CASSFPQNTEAFF.

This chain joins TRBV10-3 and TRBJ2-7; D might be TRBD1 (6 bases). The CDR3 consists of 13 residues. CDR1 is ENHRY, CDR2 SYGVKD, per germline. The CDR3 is CAPPPGQGNEQYF. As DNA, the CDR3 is TGTGCTCCCCCCCCGGGACAAGGGAACGAGCAGTACTTC.

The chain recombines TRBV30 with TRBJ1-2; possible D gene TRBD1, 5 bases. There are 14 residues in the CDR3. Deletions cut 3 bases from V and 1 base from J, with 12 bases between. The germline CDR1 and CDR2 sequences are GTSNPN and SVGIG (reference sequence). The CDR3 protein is CAWRELTVNYGYTF. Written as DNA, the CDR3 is TGTGCCTGGAGGGAACTGACAGTTAACTATGGCTACACCTTC.

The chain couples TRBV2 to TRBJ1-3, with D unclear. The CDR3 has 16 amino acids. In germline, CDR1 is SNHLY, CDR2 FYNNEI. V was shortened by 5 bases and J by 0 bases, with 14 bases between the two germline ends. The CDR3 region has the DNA TGTGCCAGCAGTATATCCACAGTTCTCTCTGGAAACACCATATATTTT. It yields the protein CASSISTVLSGNTIYF.

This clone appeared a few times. CDR3 sequence reads: CASSTSNTEAFF. The CDR3, as DNA: TGTGCCAGCAGTACCTCGAACACTGAAGCTTTCTTT. The genes are TRBV28 and TRBJ1-1; D is unclear. The CDR3 loop spans 12 amino acids. Germline V gene sequence: CDR1 MDHEN, CDR2 SYDVKM. V was clipped by 5 bases and J by 1 base, with 5 bases between them. Full variable domain (remainder filled in from reference TRBV28 and TRBJ1-1): DVKVTQSSRYLVKRTGEKVFLECVQDMDHENMFWYRQDPGLGLRLIYFSYDVKMKEKGDIPEGYSVSREKKERFSLILESASTNQTSMYLCASSTSNTEAFFGQGTRLTVV.

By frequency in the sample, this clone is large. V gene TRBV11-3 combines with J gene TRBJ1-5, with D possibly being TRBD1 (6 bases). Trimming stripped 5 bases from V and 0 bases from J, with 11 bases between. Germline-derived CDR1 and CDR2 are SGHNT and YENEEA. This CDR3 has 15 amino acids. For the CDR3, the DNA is TGTGCCAGCAGCCCGCTCAGGGGTAGCAATCAGCCCCAGCATTTT. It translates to CASSPLRGSNQPQHF.

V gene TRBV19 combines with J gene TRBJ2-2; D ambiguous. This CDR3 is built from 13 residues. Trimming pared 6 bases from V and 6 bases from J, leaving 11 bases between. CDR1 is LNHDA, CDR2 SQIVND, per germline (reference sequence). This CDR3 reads CASRSRLPGELFF. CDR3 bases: TGTGCCAGTAGGTCCAGACTTCCCGGGGAGCTGTTTTTT. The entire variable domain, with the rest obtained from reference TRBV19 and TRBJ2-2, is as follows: DGGITQSPKYLFRKEGQNVTLSCEQNLNHDAMYWYRQDPGQGLRLIYYSQIVNDFQKGDIAEGYSVSREKKESFPLTVTSAQKNPTAFYLCASRSRLPGELFFGEGSRLTVL.

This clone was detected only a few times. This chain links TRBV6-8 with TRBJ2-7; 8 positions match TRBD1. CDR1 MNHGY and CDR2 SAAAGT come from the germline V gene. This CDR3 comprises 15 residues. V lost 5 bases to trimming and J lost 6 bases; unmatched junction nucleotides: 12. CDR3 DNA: TGTGCCAGCAGTGGAAGTAGGACAGGGCATGGCGAGCAGTACTTC. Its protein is CASSGSRTGHGEQYF.

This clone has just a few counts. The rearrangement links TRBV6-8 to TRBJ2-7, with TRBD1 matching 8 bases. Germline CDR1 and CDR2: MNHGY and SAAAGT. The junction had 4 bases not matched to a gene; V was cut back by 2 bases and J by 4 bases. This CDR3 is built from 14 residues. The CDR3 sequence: CASSYARGPYEQYF. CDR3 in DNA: TGTGCCAGCAGTTACGCCAGGGGGCCATACGAGCAGTACTTC.

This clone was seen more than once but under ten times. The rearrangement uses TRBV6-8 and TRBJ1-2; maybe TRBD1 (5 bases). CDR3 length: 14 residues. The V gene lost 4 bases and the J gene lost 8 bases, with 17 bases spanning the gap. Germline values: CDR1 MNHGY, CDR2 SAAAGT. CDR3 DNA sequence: TGTGCCAGCAGTTGGGACGGAGGATCCGGGGGCTACACCTTC. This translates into CASSWDGGSGGYTF.

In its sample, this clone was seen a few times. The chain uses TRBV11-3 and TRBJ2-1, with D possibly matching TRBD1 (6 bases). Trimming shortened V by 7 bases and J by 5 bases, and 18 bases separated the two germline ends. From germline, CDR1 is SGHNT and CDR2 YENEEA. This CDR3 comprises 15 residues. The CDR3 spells CASTYREGVNNEQFF. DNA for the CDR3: TGTGCCAGCACCTACAGAGAGGGGGTAAACAATGAGCAGTTCTTC.

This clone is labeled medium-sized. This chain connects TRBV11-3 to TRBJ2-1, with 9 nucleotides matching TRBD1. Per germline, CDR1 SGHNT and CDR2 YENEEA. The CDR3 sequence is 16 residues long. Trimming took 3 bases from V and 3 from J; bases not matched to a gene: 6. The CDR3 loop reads CASSLGLGQGYNEQFF. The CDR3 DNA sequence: TGTGCCAGCAGCTTGGGGTTGGGACAGGGCTACAATGAGCAGTTCTTC.